This T cell receptor beta chain emerged from a study of blood T cell repertoires in COVID-19. Study as a whole: T cells, B-cell-depleted T cells, or PBMCs supplied cDNA or gDNA.

Original processing notes: The authors estimated nucleated cell counts from reference gene primer amplification. Clones were sequenced by immunoSEQ multiplex PCR, and TCRdb holds only the in-frame ones, with some missing. V and J calls and clone size are copied from that table; D and trimming were computed from the DNA. Here the sample spans around 300,000 clones, under 90% being singletons. The receptor comes from a woman aged 55-70 years who had recovered from COVID-19. Material for sequencing was PBMCs or T cells enriched from blood (not recorded which).

The DNA for the CDR3 is TGTGCCTGGAGTGTGAGTCGAAATCAGCCCCAGCATTTT. This gives the protein CAWSVSRNQPQHF. This chain joins TRBV30 and TRBJ1-5; D unresolved. In germline, CDR1 is GTSNPN, CDR2 SVGIG (reference sequence). V gave up 0 bases and J gave up 4 bases, with 7 bases separating them. This CDR3 region has 13 residues.